Each of the 14 T cell receptor beta chains below was sequenced from the same sample in a study of T-cell memory formation after mild COVID-19. TCRdb re-called the 5' RACE reads with MiXCR, one entry per CDR3 protein. The sample lists under 300,000 distinct CDR3 sequences; about a sixth were seen once. The sample taken for sequencing was PBMCs or a T cell subset sorted from them (not recorded which). The receptors were sampled from a man between 18 and 35 years old who had mild COVID-19 (a few samples of this study predate the infection). Cell type and time point are not known.

The J gene is TRBJ2-1, the V gene TRBV13, with D perhaps matching TRBD1 or TRBD2 (5 bases each). This CDR3 has 14 residues. Trimming pared 7 bases from V and 1 base from J, leaving 11 bases between. Per the germline V gene, CDR1 is PRHDT and CDR2 is FYEKMQ (reference sequence). This CDR3 reads CASKGRWSYNEQFF. In DNA form, the CDR3 reads TGTGCCAGCAAGGGACGTTGGTCCTACAATGAGCAGTTCTTC.

This chain joins TRBV6-2 or TRBV6-3 and TRBJ1-2; unclear D gene. Trimming cost V 1 base and J 6 bases, with 3 bases left between them. This CDR3 is built from 11 residues. CDR1 MNHEY and CDR2 SVGEGT come from the germline V gene. The CDR3 spells CASSYLDGYTF. DNA of the CDR3: TGTGCCAGCAGTTACTTGGATGGCTACACCTTC.

This clonotype was seen more than once but under ten times. The chain carries TRBV4-1 and TRBJ2-1, with TRBD2 as a possible D gene (5 bases). Germline V gene lookup returns CDR1 MGHRA and CDR2 YSYEKL. Trimming took 4 bases from V and 9 from J, leaving 13 bases between them. The CDR3 runs to 13 residues. The CDR3 spells CASSPSPSREQFF. DNA for the CDR3: TGCGCCAGCAGCCCCTCACCTAGCCGTGAGCAGTTCTTC.

The chain couples TRBV29-1 to TRBJ2-7; 9 bases are a match to TRBD1. V lost 4 bases, J lost 3 bases, and 7 bases stayed unmatched. This CDR3 spans 14 amino acids. CDR1 and CDR2 (germline): SQVTM, ANQGSEA. The CDR3 sequence: CSVVGQGGFYEQYF. CDR3 nucleotide sequence: TGCAGCGTTGTGGGACAGGGAGGGTTCTACGAGCAGTACTTC.

The gene calls are TRBV6-1 and TRBJ2-7; 7 nucleotides align to TRBD1. The CDR3 is made up of 17 amino acids. V was clipped by 4 bases and J by 0 bases; unmatched bases: 12. Germline V gene lookup returns CDR1 MNHNS and CDR2 SASEGT. The CDR3 bases are TGTGCCAGCAGTGGTGCCTCTCGGGACAGATACTCCTACGAGCAGTACTTC. This gives the protein CASSGASRDRYSYEQYF.

In this sample, this clonotype turned up a few times. The V call is TRBV4-3, the J call TRBJ1-2; 9 bases map to TRBD1. V was pared by 0 bases and J by 4 bases, with 6 bases of the junction left unmatched. CDR1 and CDR2 from the germline V gene are LGHNA and YSLEER. The CDR3 has 16 amino acids. The CDR3 loop is CASSQEQGAKSYGYTF. The CDR3 bases are TGCGCCAGCAGCCAAGAACAGGGGGCTAAGAGCTATGGCTACACCTTC.

This clonotype occurred a few times. V and J are TRBV12-3 or TRBV12-4 and TRBJ2-3, with D perhaps TRBD2 (6 bases). There are 15 residues in the CDR3. V dropped 3 bases and J dropped 2 bases, with 12 bases sitting between them. CDR3 loop: CASSLRGGNTDTQYF. CDR3 nucleotide sequence: TGTGCCAGCAGTTTGAGAGGCGGGAACACAGATACGCAGTATTTT.

This clonotype was picked up a small number of times. The chain's CDR3 is CASSLRQGGFVQYV. The CDR3 DNA reads TGTGCCAGCAGTTTACGGCAGGGGGGTTTTGTGCAGTACGTC. The chain has TRBV28 and TRBJ2-7; tentatively, D is TRBD1 (7 bases). With 2 bases removed from V and 9 bases from J, the gap between germline ends came to 17 bases. The CDR3 has 14 amino acids. CDR1 and CDR2 (germline): MDHEN, SYDVKM.

The chain has TRBV12-3 or TRBV12-4 and TRBJ1-1; 12 nucleotides match TRBD1. Germline trimming cut 4 bases from V and 3 bases from J; bases unmatched to any gene: 9. This CDR3 has 17 residues. The CDR3 DNA sequence: TGTGCCAGCAGTTCGCGGGACAGGGGGCCAGGGGACACTGAAGCTTTCTTT. This encodes CASSSRDRGPGDTEAFF.

This clonotype was seen more than once but under ten times. V usage is TRBV6-1 and J usage is TRBJ2-3; possible D gene TRBD2, 6 bases. CDR1 and CDR2 (germline): MNHNS, SASEGT. The CDR3 has 13 residues. V was pared by 8 bases and J by 4 bases, with 13 bases between. The CDR3 DNA sequence: TGTGCCAGCGGGAGGTCAGTCGCAGATACGCAGTATTTT. Its translation is CASGRSVADTQYF.

In this sample, this clonotype turned up a few times. This chain links TRBV4-1 with TRBJ1-4; D call uncertain. There are 15 residues in the CDR3. Germline lookup yields CDR1 MGHRA and CDR2 YSYEKL. V was shortened by 1 base and J by 6 bases, with 12 bases between the two germline ends. The DNA of the CDR3 is TGCGCCAGCAGCCAAGGGCTGGAGTGGTATGAAAAACTGTTTTTT. Translation: CASSQGLEWYEKLFF.

V gene TRBV20-1 combines with J gene TRBJ2-5, with TRBD2 matching 9 bases. The germline CDR1 and CDR2 sequences are DFQATT and SNEGSKA (reference sequence). Trimming removed 0 bases from V and 5 bases from J; junction bases left unmatched: 4. The length of the CDR3 is 14 residues. The CDR3 nucleotides read TGCAGTGCTAGAGACCTAGCGGGATATGAGACCCAGTACTTC. This sequence encodes CSARDLAGYETQYF.

This clonotype has a handful of counts. This chain joins TRBV28 and TRBJ1-5; 10 nucleotides line up with TRBD1. This CDR3 comprises 15 residues. V shed 2 bases, J shed 5 bases, and the junction held 3 bases outside the gene matches. Germline CDR1 and CDR2: MDHEN and SYDVKM. CDR3 sequence: CASSLMGQGYQPQHF. The CDR3 DNA sequence: TGTGCCAGCAGTTTAATGGGACAGGGGTATCAGCCCCAGCATTTT.

This clonotype was counted between two and nine times. The chain has TRBV12-5 and TRBJ2-7, with D maybe TRBD2 (5 bases). CDR1 and CDR2 from the germline V gene are LGHNT and FRNRAP. The CDR3 length is 13 residues. V was trimmed by 7 bases and J by 7 bases, leaving 17 bases between them. The CDR3 protein is CASAREGLGEQYF. The CDR3 DNA reads as TGTGCTAGTGCCCGAGAGGGCTTAGGGGAGCAGTACTTC.